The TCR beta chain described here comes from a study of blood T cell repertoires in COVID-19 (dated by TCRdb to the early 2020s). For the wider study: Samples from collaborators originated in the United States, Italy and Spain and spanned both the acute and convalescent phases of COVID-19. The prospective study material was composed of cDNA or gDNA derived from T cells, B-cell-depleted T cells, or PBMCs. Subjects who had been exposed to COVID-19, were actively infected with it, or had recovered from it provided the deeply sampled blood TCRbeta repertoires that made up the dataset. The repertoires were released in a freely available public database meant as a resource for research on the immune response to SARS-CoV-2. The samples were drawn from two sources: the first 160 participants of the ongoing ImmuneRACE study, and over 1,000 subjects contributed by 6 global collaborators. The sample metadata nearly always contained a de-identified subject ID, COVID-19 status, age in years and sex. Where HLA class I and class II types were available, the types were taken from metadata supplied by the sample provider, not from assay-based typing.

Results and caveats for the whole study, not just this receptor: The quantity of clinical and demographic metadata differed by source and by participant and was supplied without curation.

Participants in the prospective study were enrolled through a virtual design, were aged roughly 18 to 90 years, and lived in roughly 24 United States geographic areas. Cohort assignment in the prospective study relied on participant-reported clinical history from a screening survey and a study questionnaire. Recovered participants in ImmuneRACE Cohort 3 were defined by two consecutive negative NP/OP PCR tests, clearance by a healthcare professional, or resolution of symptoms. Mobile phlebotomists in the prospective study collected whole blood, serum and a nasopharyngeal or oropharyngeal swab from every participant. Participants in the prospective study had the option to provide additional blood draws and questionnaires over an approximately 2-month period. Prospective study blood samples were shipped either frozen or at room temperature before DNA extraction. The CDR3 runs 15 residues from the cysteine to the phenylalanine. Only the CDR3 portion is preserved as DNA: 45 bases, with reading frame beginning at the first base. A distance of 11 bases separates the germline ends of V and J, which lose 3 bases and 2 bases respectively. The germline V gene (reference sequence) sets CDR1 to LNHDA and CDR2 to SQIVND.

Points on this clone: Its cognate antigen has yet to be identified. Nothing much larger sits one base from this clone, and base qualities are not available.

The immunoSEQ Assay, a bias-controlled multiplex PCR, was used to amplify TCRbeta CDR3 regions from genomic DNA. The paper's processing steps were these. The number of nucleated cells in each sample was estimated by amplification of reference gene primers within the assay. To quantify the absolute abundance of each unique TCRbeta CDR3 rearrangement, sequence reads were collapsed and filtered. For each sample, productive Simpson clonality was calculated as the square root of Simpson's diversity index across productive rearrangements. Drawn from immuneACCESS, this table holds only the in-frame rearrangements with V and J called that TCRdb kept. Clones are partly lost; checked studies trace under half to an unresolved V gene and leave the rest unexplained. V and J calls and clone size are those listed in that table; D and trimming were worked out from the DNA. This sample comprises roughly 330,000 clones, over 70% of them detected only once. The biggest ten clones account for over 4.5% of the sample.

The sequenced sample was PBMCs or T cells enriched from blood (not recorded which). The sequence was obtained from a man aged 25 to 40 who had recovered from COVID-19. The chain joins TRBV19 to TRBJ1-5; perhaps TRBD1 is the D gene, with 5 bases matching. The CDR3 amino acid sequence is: CASSISGSRNQPQHF. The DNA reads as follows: TGTGCCAGTAGTATTTCAGGGTCGCGCAATCAGCCCCAGCATTTT. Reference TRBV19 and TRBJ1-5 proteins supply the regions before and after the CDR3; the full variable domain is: DGGITQSPKYLFRKEGQNVTLSCEQNLNHDAMYWYRQDPGQGLRLIYYSQIVNDFQKGDIAEGYSVSREKKESFPLTVTSAQKNPTAFYLCASSISGSRNQPQHFGDGTRLSIL.